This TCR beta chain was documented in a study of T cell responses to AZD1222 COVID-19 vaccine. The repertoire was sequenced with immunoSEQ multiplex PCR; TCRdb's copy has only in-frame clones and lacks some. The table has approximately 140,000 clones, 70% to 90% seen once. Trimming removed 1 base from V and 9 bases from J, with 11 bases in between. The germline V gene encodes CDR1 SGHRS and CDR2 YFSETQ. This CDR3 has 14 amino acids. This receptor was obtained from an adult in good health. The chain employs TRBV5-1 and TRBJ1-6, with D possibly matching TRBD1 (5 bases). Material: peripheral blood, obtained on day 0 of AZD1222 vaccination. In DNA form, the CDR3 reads TGCGCCAGCAGCTTGCAGGGACGACGTTCACCCCTCCACTTT. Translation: CASSLQGRRSPLHF. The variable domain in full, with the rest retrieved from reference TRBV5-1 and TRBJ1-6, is KAGVTQTPRYLIKTRGQQVTLSCSPISGHRSVSWYQQTPGQGLQFLFEYFSETQRNKGNFPGRFSGRQFSNSRSEMNVSTLELGDSALYLCASSLQGRRSPLHFGNGTRLTVT.